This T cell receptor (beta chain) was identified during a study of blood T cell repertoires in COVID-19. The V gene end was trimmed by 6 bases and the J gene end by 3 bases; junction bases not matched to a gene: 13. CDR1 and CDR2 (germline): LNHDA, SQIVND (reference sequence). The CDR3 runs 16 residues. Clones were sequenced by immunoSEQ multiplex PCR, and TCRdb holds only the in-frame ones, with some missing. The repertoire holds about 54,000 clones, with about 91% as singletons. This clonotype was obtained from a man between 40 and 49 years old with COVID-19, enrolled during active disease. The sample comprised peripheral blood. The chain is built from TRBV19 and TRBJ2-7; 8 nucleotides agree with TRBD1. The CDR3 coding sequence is TGTGCCAGTAGCCCTAAACAGGGGGATTATATCTACGAGCAGTACTTC. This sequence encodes CASSPKQGDYIYEQYF.